The 26 T cell receptor beta chains presented below share a single source sample, sequenced in a study of blood T cell repertoires in COVID-19. TCRdb's table, derived via immunoSEQ multiplex PCR, lists solely in-frame clones and lacks some. The table lists over 200,000 clones, about 90% of them singletons. Sequenced sample: peripheral blood. The receptors stem from a man aged 35-49 years with active or convalescent COVID-19.

The J gene is TRBJ1-1, the V gene TRBV5-6; TRBD1 might be the D (6 bases). The CDR3 extends over 14 amino acids. Germline-derived CDR1 and CDR2 are SGHDT and YYEEEE. The V gene lost 1 base and the J gene lost 4 bases, with 11 bases spanning the gap. DNA of the CDR3: TGTGCCAGCAGCTTGACAGGGTTGGGCACTGAAGCTTTCTTT. It codes for CASSLTGLGTEAFF.

V gene TRBV7-3 combines with J gene TRBJ2-5; TRBD1 matches 8 bases. Germline CDR1 SGHTA, CDR2 FQGTGA. This CDR3 has 14 amino acids. The J segment lost 4 bases and the V segment lost 5 bases, leaving 6 bases of the junction unmatched. Here the CDR3 reads CASSGAGGLETQYF. The CDR3, as DNA: TGTGCCAGCAGCGGGGCAGGGGGCTTAGAGACCCAGTACTTC.

This chain uses TRBV19 with TRBJ1-2; D is undetermined. V was trimmed by 1 base and J by 1 base, leaving 13 bases between them. Germline V gene sequence: CDR1 LNHDA, CDR2 SQIVND (reference sequence). The CDR3 runs to 16 residues. The chain's CDR3 is CASSIVAGLINYGYTF. CDR3 sequence (DNA): TGTGCCAGTAGTATAGTCGCAGGTCTTATTAACTATGGCTACACCTTC.

The rearrangement uses TRBV9 and TRBJ2-1; tentatively, D is TRBD1 (7 bases). There are 16 residues in the CDR3. Trimming took off 4 bases at V and 0 bases at J, with 14 bases between the two ends. The germline V gene encodes CDR1 SGDLS and CDR2 YYNGEE. This CDR3 is CASSPWRDSSYNEQFF. CDR3 coding DNA: TGTGCCAGCAGCCCTTGGCGGGACAGCTCCTACAATGAGCAGTTCTTC.

The genes are TRBV5-4 and TRBJ2-7; 7 bases agree with TRBD2. Per germline, CDR1 SGHNT and CDR2 YYREEE (reference sequence). The J segment lost 2 bases and the V segment lost 1 base, leaving 3 bases of the junction unmatched. This CDR3 contains 14 residues. CDR3 DNA sequence: TGTGCCAGCAGCTTGTCGCTAGCGGCCTACGAGCAGTACTTC. Translated, it gives CASSLSLAAYEQYF.

This clone was counted a single time. The chain couples TRBV19 to TRBJ1-1, with D unresolved. The length of the CDR3 is 13 residues. From germline, CDR1 is LNHDA and CDR2 SQIVND (reference sequence). The V end lost 8 bases, the J end lost 0 bases, and 10 bases lay between the germline ends. The CDR3 spells CASGYTVNTEAFF. CDR3 bases: TGTGCCAGTGGTTATACGGTGAACACTGAAGCTTTCTTT.

This clone was seen a handful of times. The gene calls are TRBV29-1 and TRBJ2-5; TRBD1 agrees at 7 bases. Germline lookup yields CDR1 SQVTM and CDR2 ANQGSEA. The CDR3 covers 14 residues. The trim removed 6 bases at V and 8 bases at J, leaving 15 bases unmatched. CDR3 in amino acids: CSVVNRDQGETQYF. In nucleotides, the CDR3 is TGCAGCGTCGTAAACCGGGACCAGGGGGAAACCCAGTACTTC.

This rearrangement joins TRBV2 to TRBJ1-2; D perhaps matches TRBD1 (5 bases). The germline CDR1 and CDR2 sequences are SNHLY and FYNNEI. The V and J ends lost 6 bases and 4 bases respectively, with 24 bases between them. The CDR3 length is 17 residues. DNA of the CDR3: TGTGCCAGCAGGATATTTGACAGCGCGGAGAGGACCTATGGCTACACCTTC. It codes for CASRIFDSAERTYGYTF. Full variable domain (outside the CDR3, taken from reference TRBV2 and TRBJ1-2): EPEVTQTPSHQVTQMGQEVILRCVPISNHLYFYWYRQILGQKVEFLVSFYNNEISEKSEIFDDQFSVERPDGSNFTLKIRSTKLEDSAMYFCASRIFDSAERTYGYTFGSGTRLTVV.

This chain links TRBV9 with TRBJ1-2, with no clear D. The CDR3 runs 15 residues. Germline V gives CDR1 SGDLS, CDR2 YYNGEE. V lost 2 bases to trimming and J lost 0 bases, with 11 bases between them. This CDR3 is CASSVLEVPNYGYTF. In DNA form, the CDR3 reads TGTGCCAGCAGCGTTCTAGAGGTTCCTAACTATGGCTACACCTTC.

The CDR3 DNA reads TGCGCCAGCAGCTTCCTATTGAACACTGAAGCTTTCTTT. Translating it yields CASSFLLNTEAFF. The J gene is TRBJ1-1, the V gene TRBV5-1; D unclear. V was pared by 2 bases and J by 0 bases, with 5 bases between. The CDR3 totals 13 residues. Germline V CDR1 and CDR2: SGHRS, YFSETQ.

The J gene is TRBJ2-7, the V gene TRBV18, with TRBD2 identical over 8 bases. CDR3 length: 17 residues. Trimming removed 1 base from V and 3 bases from J; junction bases left unmatched: 11. Germline V CDR1 and CDR2: KGHSH, LQKENI. CDR3 loop: CASSPQSLIAGSYEQYF. In DNA, the CDR3 is TGTGCCAGCTCACCACAGTCTCTGATAGCGGGAAGCTACGAGCAGTACTTC.

The chain uses TRBV2 and TRBJ1-1; 11 bases line up with TRBD1. The CDR3 is made up of 15 amino acids. In germline, CDR1 is SNHLY, CDR2 FYNNEI. Trimming at V came to 1 base and at J to 4 bases, leaving 2 bases not matched to a gene. CDR3 in amino acids: CASSEGTGGLTEAFF. DNA of the CDR3: TGTGCCAGCAGTGAAGGGACAGGGGGCCTCACTGAAGCTTTCTTT. Full variable domain (rest looked up from reference TRBV2 and TRBJ1-1): EPEVTQTPSHQVTQMGQEVILRCVPISNHLYFYWYRQILGQKVEFLVSFYNNEISEKSEIFDDQFSVERPDGSNFTLKIRSTKLEDSAMYFCASSEGTGGLTEAFFGQGTRLTVV.

The CDR3 coding sequence is TGTGCCAGCAGCGTAGTGGGACTAGCGGCCACCTACAATGAGCAGTTCTTC. The encoded protein is CASSVVGLAATYNEQFF. The V gene is TRBV9, the J gene TRBJ2-1, with 11 bases lining up with TRBD2. CDR3 length: 17 residues. The ends lost 0 bases at V and 2 bases at J; junction bases unmatched: 4. In germline, CDR1 is SGDLS, CDR2 YYNGEE.

The chain combines TRBV10-3 with TRBJ1-6, with TRBD1 matching over 8 bases. The CDR3 is 14 amino acids. Per the germline V gene, CDR1 is ENHRY and CDR2 is SYGVKD. Trimming removed 6 bases from V and 10 bases from J; junction bases left unmatched: 8. This CDR3 reads CAIRMTGVGSPLHF. The CDR3 nucleotides are TGTGCCATCAGGATGACAGGGGTAGGGTCACCCCTCCACTTT.

The sample holds a few counts of this clone. This sequence joins TRBV18 and TRBJ2-1; TRBD2 matches 7 bases. The CDR3 extends over 18 amino acids. Germline CDR1 KGHSH, CDR2 LQKENI. After removal of 1 base from V and 0 bases from J, the junction contained 9 bases not matched to a gene. This CDR3 is CASSPLRFGGSSYNEQFF. The DNA of the CDR3 is TGTGCCAGCTCACCACTTCGCTTTGGCGGGAGCTCCTACAATGAGCAGTTCTTC.

The chain has TRBV2 and TRBJ2-6; TRBD1 agrees at 9 bases. V lost 7 bases and J lost 1; bases outside the gene matches: 11. The CDR3 is 18 amino acids. Germline values: CDR1 SNHLY, CDR2 FYNNEI. The CDR3 coding sequence is TGTGCCAGCAACCACCGGGACAGGGTACGATCTGGGGCCAACGTCCTGACTTTC. The encoded protein is CASNHRDRVRSGANVLTF.

The chain couples TRBV5-4 to TRBJ1-3; 7 bases match TRBD1. The CDR3 sequence is 14 residues long. Germline trimming cut 2 bases from V and 2 bases from J; bases unmatched to any gene: 1. From germline, CDR1 is SGHNT and CDR2 YYREEE (reference sequence). The CDR3 here is CASSLTGAGNTIYF. The CDR3 DNA reads as TGTGCCAGCAGCTTAACAGGGGCTGGAAACACCATATATTTT.

The chain recombines TRBV18 with TRBJ1-5; no clear D gene. CDR3 size: 17 residues. Trimming took off 3 bases at V and 0 bases at J, with 15 bases between the two ends. Germline V gives CDR1 KGHSH, CDR2 LQKENI. The DNA for the CDR3 is TGTGCCAGCTCACCCTTAGGCGGGGAATTTAGCAATCAGCCCCAGCATTTT. Amino acid sequence: CASSPLGGEFSNQPQHF.

Ten or more counts support this clone. The chain couples TRBV6-5 to TRBJ2-7; 11 nucleotides agree with TRBD2. The length of the CDR3 is 15 residues. V lost 5 bases and J lost 3; bases outside the gene matches: 6. The germline V gene encodes CDR1 MNHEY and CDR2 SVGAGI. The CDR3 sequence is CASSNTSGRVYEQYF. CDR3 DNA sequence: TGTGCCAGCAGTAATACTAGCGGGAGAGTCTACGAGCAGTACTTC.

V and J are TRBV5-8 and TRBJ1-2; 7 nucleotides match TRBD1. The CDR3 sequence is 15 residues long. Germline V gene sequence: CDR1 SGHTS, CDR2 YDEGEE. V lost 4 bases to trimming and J lost 3 bases; unmatched junction nucleotides: 9. The CDR3 nucleotides read TGTGCCAGCAGCCTAGCGACAGGGCGAGACTATGGCTACACCTTC. This gives the protein CASSLATGRDYGYTF.

V is TRBV27 and J is TRBJ2-3; 9 positions match TRBD2. Per the germline V gene, CDR1 is MNHEY and CDR2 is SMNVEV (reference sequence). This CDR3 has 16 residues. V lost 5 bases and J lost 4; bases outside the gene matches: 10. CDR3 sequence (DNA): TGTGCCAGCAGTCCGACTAGCGGTCCCCATGCAGATACGCAGTATTTT. Residues: CASSPTSGPHADTQYF.

This clone was counted only a few times. The CDR3 sequence: CASSYGLAAGELFF. DNA for the CDR3: TGTGCCAGCAGTTACGGACTAGCAGCCGGGGAGCTGTTTTTT. V usage is TRBV27 and J usage is TRBJ2-2, with TRBD2 matching over 8 bases. Germline CDR1 reads MNHEY; CDR2 reads SMNVEV (reference sequence). The CDR3 consists of 14 residues. V lost 4 bases and J lost 6; bases outside the gene matches: 4.

The sample holds one count of this clone. The chain uses TRBV27 and TRBJ2-1, with 9 bases aligning to TRBD2. There are 13 residues in the CDR3. Germline V gene sequence: CDR1 MNHEY, CDR2 SMNVEV (reference sequence). The ends lost 5 bases at V and 9 bases at J; junction bases unmatched: 5. The CDR3 here is CASSLVAGVEQFF. CDR3 sequence (DNA): TGTGCCAGCAGTCTAGTAGCGGGAGTTGAGCAGTTCTTC.

In this sample, this clone turned up once. The gene calls are TRBV9 and TRBJ2-5; TRBD2 is a possible D gene (6 bases). V shed 4 bases and J shed 6 bases, with 10 bases lying between them. The V gene's germline CDR1 is SGDLS and CDR2 YYNGEE. The CDR3 is 12 residues long. The CDR3 bases are TGTGCCAGCAGCCCGGGCGGGAAGACCCAGTACTTC. Its translation is CASSPGGKTQYF.

The J gene is TRBJ1-2, the V gene TRBV28; D uncertain. The CDR3 totals 13 residues. V was clipped by 1 base and J by 0 bases, with 3 bases between them. Germline V gives CDR1 MDHEN, CDR2 SYDVKM. The chain's CDR3 is CASSLSTNYGYTF. CDR3 DNA: TGTGCCAGCAGTTTATCCACTAACTATGGCTACACCTTC.

This chain uses TRBV18 with TRBJ1-6; 8 nucleotides align to TRBD1. CDR1 KGHSH and CDR2 LQKENI come from the germline V gene. J was trimmed by 10 bases and V by 2 bases; bases with no gene match: 4. The CDR3 loop spans 14 amino acids. In DNA, the CDR3 is TGTGCCAGCTCACCAGTGGACAGGGAATCACCCCTCCACTTT. Its protein product is CASSPVDRESPLHF.